Reported below is one TCR beta chain. Its antigen has not been determined. Base qualities are not at hand, and no much larger clone is one base apart. The sample is drawn from a study of T cell responses to AZD1222 COVID-19 vaccine (dated by TCRdb to the early 2020s). With respect to the entire study: AZD1222 recipients whose second dose came at about 4 weeks and those whose second dose came at about 12 weeks were combined into one group, since spike-specific TCR depth and breadth did not differ between the two schedules. Trial participants were enrolled by age into subgroups of 18-55, 56-69 and 70-plus years, and about 150, 27 and 61 TCR-sequenced participants, respectively, were included in these subgroups. A total of 233 trial participants underwent TCR sequencing, of whom around 200 received two doses of AZD1222 and about 25 received two doses of the MenACWY control vaccine.

Its CDR3 holds 12 amino acids, cysteine through phenylalanine. Left in the record is the CDR3 DNA by itself, 36 bases read in frame from the first base. For CDR1 and CDR2, the germline V gene lists SNHLY and FYNNEI. V is reduced by 6 bases and J by 0 bases, leaving a spacing of 4 bases between them. The CDR3 regions of human TCRbeta chains were subjected to immunosequencing. On the study's bioinformatics: Repertoire TCRs were checked for matches against a reference library of SARS-CoV-2-specific TCRs that had been generated using the MIRA antigen-specificity platform. Breadth was defined as the fraction of unique TCRs that were SARS-CoV-2-associated, and depth was defined as the fraction of total T cells that were SARS-CoV-2-associated. Using the MIRA data, each spike-specific TCR was mapped to the spike region that the TCR reacts to and placed in a CD4 or CD8 class. Log10-transformed breadth and depth values were compared by one-way ANOVA with Sidak's multiple comparisons tests. TCRdb holds this immuneACCESS table with in-frame rearrangements only. Some clones are missing; in checked studies, unresolved V genes explain under half, and the rest has no known cause. From that table come the V and J calls and clone size; the DNA was used to work out D and trimming. The sample table shows 200,000 or so clones, and more than 75% are seen once. The leading ten clones occupy roughly 0.99% of the sample.

Findings and caveats that apply to the study as a whole: Because no samples from the day 14 peak response were available, repertoires could be characterized only after the peak T cell response. Conclusions about previously exposed vaccinees are limited, since just a handful of AZD1222 recipients were seropositive for SARS-CoV-2 at baseline. CD4 TCRs associated with the vaccine covered the entire spike protein, and the dominant responses were in regions 160-218 and 743-854. Epitopes outside the regions mutated in the B.1.351 and B.1.1.7 variants were reportedly recognized by nearly half of the unique spike-specific TCRs. The 56-69-year group was small, and its depth increase did not reach significance, likely because of low power. Most participants were white British and females outnumbered males, and the authors suggested that clonal diversity may have been underestimated. Spike-specific TCR breadth and depth rose significantly after two AZD1222 doses compared with day 0 and with MenACWY recipients.

The time point label, read with the paper, signifies: baseline before first vaccination. Vaccinee samples came from UK trials COV001 and COV002, including a single-blind randomized controlled phase 2/3 trial of AZD1222 (ChAdOx1 nCoV-19) in healthy adults. For TCRbeta chain sequencing, PBMC samples from trial participants were taken at day 0 and at day 28 after the second dose. The V gene is TRBV2 and the J gene is TRBJ2-3; no D gene can be assigned with confidence. The sample consisted of peripheral blood, taken on day 0 of AZD1222 vaccination. The sequence derives from an adult in good health. CDR3 protein: CASSPSTDTQYF. The nucleotides read TGTGCCAGCAGCCCGAGCACAGATACGCAGTATTTT.